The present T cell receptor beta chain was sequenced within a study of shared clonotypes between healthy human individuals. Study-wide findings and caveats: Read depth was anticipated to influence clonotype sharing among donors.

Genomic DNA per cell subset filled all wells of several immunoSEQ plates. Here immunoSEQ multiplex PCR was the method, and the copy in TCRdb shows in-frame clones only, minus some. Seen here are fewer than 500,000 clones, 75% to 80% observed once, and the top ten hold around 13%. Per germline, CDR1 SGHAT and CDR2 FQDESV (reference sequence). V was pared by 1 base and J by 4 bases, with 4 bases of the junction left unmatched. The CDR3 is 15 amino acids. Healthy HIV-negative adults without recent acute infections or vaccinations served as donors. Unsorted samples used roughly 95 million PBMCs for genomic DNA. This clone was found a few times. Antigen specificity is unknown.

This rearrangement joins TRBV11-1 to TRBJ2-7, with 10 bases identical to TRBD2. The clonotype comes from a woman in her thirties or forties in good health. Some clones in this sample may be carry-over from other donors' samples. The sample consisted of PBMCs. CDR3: CASSLVRTSGYEQYF. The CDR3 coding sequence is TGTGCCAGCAGCTTAGTCCGGACTAGCGGTTACGAGCAGTACTTC.